What follows are 28 T cell receptor beta chains derived from one specimen sequenced in a study of OX40 agonist ivuxolimab in advanced cancers. Produced via immunoSEQ multiplex PCR; TCRdb's table is partial and in-frame only. The table has 60,000 to 85,000 clones, around 87% seen once. The material was CD4+ or CD8+ T cells sorted from blood, obtained in a trial of the OX40 agonist ivuxolimab. These receptors were taken from an adult with an advanced solid tumor such as melanoma, head and neck, liver or kidney cancer.

The chain combines TRBV5-6 with TRBJ2-1, with TRBD2 identical over 11 bases. V was pared by 5 bases and J by 1 base, with 5 bases of the junction left unmatched. Germline CDR1 SGHDT, CDR2 YYEEEE. The CDR3 is made up of 16 amino acids. CDR3 loop: CASRPTSGISYNEQFF. The CDR3 nucleotides read TGTGCCAGCAGACCGACTAGCGGGATTTCCTACAATGAGCAGTTCTTC. Full variable domain (missing parts from reference TRBV5-6 and TRBJ2-1): DAGVTQSPTHLIKTRGQQVTLRCSPKSGHDTVSWYQQALGQGPQFIFQYYEEEERQRGNFPDRFSGHQFPNYSSELNVNALLLGDSALYLCASRPTSGISYNEQFFGPGTRLTVL.

This chain links TRBV28 with TRBJ2-6, with a tentative D call TRBD2 (5 bases). The germline gives CDR1 MDHEN, CDR2 SYDVKM. This CDR3 is 15 amino acids long. V was pared by 3 bases and J by 1 base, with 7 bases between. CDR3 sequence: CASSFEGSGANVLTF. The CDR3 nucleotides are TGTGCCAGCAGTTTCGAGGGTTCTGGGGCCAACGTCCTGACTTTC.

The rearrangement uses TRBV11-3 and TRBJ2-3; D remains ambiguous. The germline V and J ends were trimmed by 4 bases and 4 bases, with 6 bases remaining between them. Germline V gene lookup returns CDR1 SGHNT and CDR2 YENEEA. This CDR3 spans 12 amino acids. The CDR3 here is CASSSLPDTQYF. The CDR3 region has the DNA TGTGCCAGCAGCTCTCTCCCAGATACGCAGTATTTT.

The V and J genes are TRBV5-6 and TRBJ1-6, with D maybe TRBD1 (5 bases). CDR3 length: 13 amino acids. Germline values: CDR1 SGHDT, CDR2 YYEEEE. Deletions cut 2 bases from V and 8 bases from J, with 8 bases between. Here the CDR3 reads CASSLGVDSPLHF. In DNA form, the CDR3 reads TGTGCCAGCAGCTTAGGGGTGGATTCACCCCTCCACTTT.

This clone was observed a single time. CDR3 sequence: CASSQGSGEYNEQFF. Written as DNA, the CDR3 is TGCGCCAGCAGCCAAGGTTCGGGGGAATACAATGAGCAGTTCTTC. The chain uses TRBV4-1 and TRBJ2-1, with D perhaps TRBD2 (6 bases). Trimming removed 1 base at V and 4 bases at J, with 11 bases between. CDR1 and CDR2 (germline): MGHRA, YSYEKL. CDR3 size: 15 residues.

This clone was picked up one time. The chain carries TRBV29-1 and TRBJ1-4; the D gene is possibly TRBD1 (5 bases). The CDR3 sequence is 12 residues long. Germline V gene sequence: CDR1 SQVTM, CDR2 ANQGSEA. V lost 4 bases and J 5 bases, leaving 8 bases between the germline ends. The CDR3 here is CSVGRGNEKLFF. In DNA form, the CDR3 reads TGCAGCGTTGGACGGGGCAATGAAAAACTGTTTTTT.

This sequence joins TRBV30 and TRBJ1-4; D possibly corresponds to TRBD1 (5 bases). From germline, CDR1 is GTSNPN and CDR2 SVGIG (reference sequence). This CDR3 contains 13 residues. Between the trimmed V and J ends, which lost 2 bases and 6 bases, there was a span of 10 bases. The DNA for the CDR3 is TGTGCCTGGAGTAAAGGGGCGGATGAAAAACTGTTTTTT. The encoded protein is CAWSKGADEKLFF. Using reference TRBV30 and TRBJ1-4 for the parts outside the CDR3, the full variable domain is SQTIHQWPATLVQPVGSPLSLECTVEGTSNPNLYWYRQAAGRGLQLLFYSVGIGQISSEVPQNLSASRPQDRQFILSSKKLLLSDSGFYLCAWSKGADEKLFFGSGTQLSVL.

The rearrangement uses TRBV28 and TRBJ2-7; possibly TRBD2 for D (6 bases). This CDR3 is 13 amino acids long. The germline V and J ends were trimmed by 7 bases and 12 bases, with 22 bases remaining between them. The germline gives CDR1 MDHEN, CDR2 SYDVKM. The CDR3 sequence: CASIKWGVDLWYF. The CDR3 DNA follows: TGTGCCAGCATCAAATGGGGGGTAGATCTGTGGTACTTC.

This chain connects TRBV19 to TRBJ1-5; tentatively, D is TRBD1 (5 bases). V lost 6 bases, J lost 3 bases, and 15 bases lay in between. Germline CDR1 and CDR2: LNHDA and SQIVND (reference sequence). The CDR3 consists of 15 residues. The CDR3 DNA is TGTGCCAGTAGGTCGGGGCAGCACAACAATCAGCCCCAGCATTTT. Translation: CASRSGQHNNQPQHF.

The chain is built from TRBV30 and TRBJ1-3; unclear D gene. V shed 0 bases and J shed 0 bases, with 9 bases lying between them. Germline V gene data show CDR1 as GTSNPN and CDR2 as SVGIG (reference sequence). CDR3 length: 15 residues. The CDR3 loop is CAWSVRVSSGNTIYF. CDR3 DNA sequence: TGTGCCTGGAGTGTACGCGTAAGCTCTGGAAACACCATATATTTT.

The chain is built from TRBV7-2 and TRBJ1-4; the match to TRBD1 covers 9 bases. This CDR3 contains 16 residues. V dropped 6 bases and J dropped 0; count of bases not matched to a gene: 5. Germline V gene lookup returns CDR1 SGHTA and CDR2 FQGNSA. CDR3 protein: CASSSTGGPTNEKLFF. The CDR3 DNA reads as TGTGCCAGCAGTTCTACAGGGGGCCCAACTAATGAAAAACTGTTTTTT.

The chain combines TRBV5-4 with TRBJ2-7, with TRBD2 matching 7 bases. The CDR3 runs to 15 residues. CDR1 SGHNT and CDR2 YYREEE come from the germline V gene (reference sequence). With V trimmed by 1 base and J by 6 bases, 10 bases remained unmatched. The CDR3 sequence is CASSLRRGRLSEQYF. DNA of the CDR3: TGTGCCAGCAGCTTGCGGCGCGGGAGATTGAGCGAGCAGTACTTC.

The V gene is TRBV27, the J gene TRBJ1-1; possibly TRBD1 for D (6 bases). V was trimmed by 8 bases and J by 4 bases, leaving 14 bases between them. Per the germline V gene, CDR1 is MNHEY and CDR2 is SMNVEV (reference sequence). The CDR3 length is 13 residues. CDR3 DNA: TGTGCCAGCGGGGGCTCTGGGGGCACTGAAGCTTTCTTT. It translates to CASGGSGGTEAFF.

The chain couples TRBV7-2 to TRBJ2-3; 8 nucleotides align to TRBD2. The CDR3 runs to 16 residues. Germline lookup yields CDR1 SGHTA and CDR2 FQGNSA. The V gene end was trimmed by 1 base and the J gene end by 2 bases; junction bases not matched to a gene: 5. The CDR3 is CASSLGYGGATDTQYF. The CDR3 region has the DNA TGTGCCAGCAGCTTAGGGTACGGGGGGGCCACAGATACGCAGTATTTT. The full variable domain, with the rest looked up from reference TRBV7-2 and TRBJ2-3, is GAGVSQSPSNKVTEKGKDVELRCDPISGHTALYWYRQSLGQGLEFLIYFQGNSAPDKSGLPSDRFSAERTGGSVSTLTIQRTQQEDSAVYLCASSLGYGGATDTQYFGPGTRLTVL.

This rearrangement joins TRBV7-3 to TRBJ2-1, with D uncertain. The germline V and J ends were trimmed by 1 base and 2 bases, with 9 bases remaining between them. This CDR3 has 15 residues. Germline CDR1 SGHTA, CDR2 FQGTGA. The CDR3 DNA sequence: TGTGCCAGCAGCTTAAGTGGCTCAGCCTACAATGAGCAGTTCTTC. Residues: CASSLSGSAYNEQFF. The full variable domain, its missing parts supplied by reference TRBV7-3 and TRBJ2-1, is GAGVSQTPSNKVTEKGKYVELRCDPISGHTALYWYRQSLGQGPEFLIYFQGTGAADDSGLPNDRFFAVRPEGSVSTLKIQRTERGDSAVYLCASSLSGSAYNEQFFGPGTRLTVL.

This chain links TRBV7-8 with TRBJ1-6, with 7 bases matching TRBD1. This CDR3 is built from 14 residues. V lost 1 base to trimming and J lost 7 bases; unmatched junction nucleotides: 1. CDR1 and CDR2 from the germline V gene are SGHVS and FQNEAQ. CDR3 DNA: TGTGCCAGCAGCTTAGACAGGGGAAATTCACCCCTCCACTTT. Amino acid sequence: CASSLDRGNSPLHF.

The CDR3 reads CASSYRQGARGYTF. The CDR3 region has the DNA TGTGCCAGCAGTTATCGACAGGGGGCGCGGGGCTACACCTTC. The rearrangement uses TRBV6-5 and TRBJ1-2; 10 bases agree with TRBD1. The ends lost 3 bases at V and 8 bases at J; junction bases unmatched: 6. There are 14 residues in the CDR3. The V gene's germline CDR1 is MNHEY and CDR2 SVGAGI.

This clone was detected only a few times. V and J are TRBV15 and TRBJ2-1; D not certain. V was shortened by 0 bases and J by 8 bases, with 11 bases between the two germline ends. This CDR3 region has 14 residues. From germline, CDR1 is LNHNV and CDR2 YYDKDF (reference sequence). The CDR3 sequence is CATSRDRARYEQFF. The CDR3 DNA reads TGTGCCACCAGCAGAGATAGGGCGCGCTATGAGCAGTTCTTC.

This chain links TRBV18 with TRBJ2-1; 10 bases are shared with TRBD1. Germline V CDR1 and CDR2: KGHSH, LQKENI. The junction had 3 bases not matched to a gene; V was cut back by 5 bases and J by 2 bases. This CDR3 has 15 residues. Here the CDR3 reads CASSSGTGAYNEQFF. The CDR3 DNA follows: TGTGCCAGCTCATCGGGGACAGGGGCCTACAATGAGCAGTTCTTC.

The V gene is TRBV9, the J gene TRBJ1-2, with 8 bases lining up with TRBD1. Trimming cost V 4 bases and J 5 bases; bases outside gene matches: 7. The germline V gene encodes CDR1 SGDLS and CDR2 YYNGEE. The CDR3 is 14 residues long. DNA of the CDR3: TGTGCCAGCAGCTCCCGGACAGGGTCATATGGCTACACCTTC. Its protein product is CASSSRTGSYGYTF.

The chain couples TRBV5-1 to TRBJ2-7; D unclear. The germline V gene encodes CDR1 SGHRS and CDR2 YFSETQ. The CDR3 length is 14 residues. Between the trimmed V and J ends, which lost 0 bases and 6 bases, there was a span of 13 bases. Here the CDR3 reads CASSLGRVGAEQYF. In DNA form, the CDR3 reads TGCGCCAGCAGCTTGGGTAGAGTGGGCGCCGAGCAGTACTTC.

As to this clone: Compared with germline, one end of the junction differs, possibly owing to a read error. CDR3 loop: CAWDRGGISNPGELFF. The CDR3 DNA follows: TGTGCCTGGGATCGGGGGGGCATTTCGAACCCCGGGGAGCTGTTTTTT. J is TRBJ2-2 and V is TRBV30; 8 bases match TRBD2. In germline, CDR1 is GTSNPN, CDR2 SVGIG (reference sequence). CDR3 length: 16 residues.

V and J are TRBV4-1 and TRBJ2-7; 10 positions agree with TRBD2. CDR3 length equals 15 residues. V shed 0 bases, J shed 5 bases, and the junction held 4 bases outside the gene matches. Germline loops: CDR1 MGHRA, CDR2 YSYEKL. The DNA of the CDR3 is TGCGCCAGCAGCCAAGACCCTCTAGCGGGAGACGAGCAGTACTTC. Translation gives CASSQDPLAGDEQYF.

The genes are TRBV5-4 and TRBJ2-3; D remains ambiguous. This CDR3 contains 15 residues. Trimming shortened V by 4 bases and J by 2 bases, and 14 bases separated the two germline ends. Germline-derived CDR1 and CDR2 are SGHNT and YYREEE (reference sequence). For the CDR3, the DNA is TGTGCCAGCAGCCAGATTCCCAGAGCCACAGATACGCAGTATTTT. It translates to CASSQIPRATDTQYF.

This chain links TRBV10-1 with TRBJ2-1; TRBD2 agrees at 13 bases. Germline-derived CDR1 and CDR2 are WNHNN and SYGVQD (reference sequence). The trim removed 2 bases at V and 4 bases at J, leaving 8 bases unmatched. The CDR3 runs to 18 residues. The CDR3, as DNA: TGCGCCAGCAGTGAGGGACTAGCGGGAGAGGTCGGTTACAATGAGCAGTTCTTC. Protein: CASSEGLAGEVGYNEQFF.

The genes are TRBV2 and TRBJ1-4; no clear D gene. Looked up from germline, CDR1 is SNHLY and CDR2 is FYNNEI. The V and J ends lost 1 base and 6 bases respectively, with 15 bases between them. The CDR3 has 16 amino acids. CDR3 protein: CASSEGVGGGDEKLFF. The DNA of the CDR3 is TGTGCCAGCAGTGAAGGAGTTGGAGGAGGTGATGAAAAACTGTTTTTT.

V gene TRBV4-1 combines with J gene TRBJ2-3, with D unclear. Per germline, CDR1 MGHRA and CDR2 YSYEKL. This CDR3 is built from 16 residues. Trimming removed 1 base from V and 0 bases from J, with 11 bases in between. CDR3: CASSQVTRLSTDTQYF. The CDR3 DNA reads as TGCGCCAGCAGCCAAGTAACACGGCTTAGCACAGATACGCAGTATTTT.

The chain employs TRBV29-1 and TRBJ2-1, with D hard to call. This CDR3 is 14 amino acids long. The V and J ends lost 7 bases and 6 bases respectively, with 19 bases between them. In germline, CDR1 is SQVTM, CDR2 ANQGSEA. The CDR3 DNA sequence: TGCAGCGGCTCAAGCCGCTCGCTCTTCAATGAGCAGTTCTTC. It is translated as CSGSSRSLFNEQFF.